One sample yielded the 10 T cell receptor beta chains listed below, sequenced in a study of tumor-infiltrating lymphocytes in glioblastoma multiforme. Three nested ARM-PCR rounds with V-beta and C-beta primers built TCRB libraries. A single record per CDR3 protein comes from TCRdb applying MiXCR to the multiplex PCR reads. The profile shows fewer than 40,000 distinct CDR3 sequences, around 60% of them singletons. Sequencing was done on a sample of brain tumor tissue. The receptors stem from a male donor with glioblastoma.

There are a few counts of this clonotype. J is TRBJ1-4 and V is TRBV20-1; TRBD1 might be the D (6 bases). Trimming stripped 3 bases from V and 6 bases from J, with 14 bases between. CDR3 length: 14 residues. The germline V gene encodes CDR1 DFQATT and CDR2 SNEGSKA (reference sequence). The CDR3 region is CSARMGHGDEKLFF. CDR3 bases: TGCAGTGCTAGGATGGGACACGGTGATGAAAAACTGTTTTTT.

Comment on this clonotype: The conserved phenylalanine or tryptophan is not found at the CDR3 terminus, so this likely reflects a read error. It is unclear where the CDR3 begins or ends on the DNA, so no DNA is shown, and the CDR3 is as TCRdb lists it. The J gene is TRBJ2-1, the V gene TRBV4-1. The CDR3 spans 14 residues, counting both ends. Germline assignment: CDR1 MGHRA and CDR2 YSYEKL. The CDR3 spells CASSHRRPYNEQLL.

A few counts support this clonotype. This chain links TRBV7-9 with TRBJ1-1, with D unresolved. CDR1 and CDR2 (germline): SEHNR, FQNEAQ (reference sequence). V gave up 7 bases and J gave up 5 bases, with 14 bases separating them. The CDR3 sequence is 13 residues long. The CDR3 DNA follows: TGTGCCAGCACCCGAGATGGTCCTACTGAAGCTTTCTTT. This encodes CASTRDGPTEAFF.

The CDR3 region has the DNA TGTGCCAGCAGCCCGGGACTAGCGGGAAAGAACACCGGGGAGCTGTTTTTT. It translates to CASSPGLAGKNTGELFF. The J gene is TRBJ2-2, the V gene TRBV2; 13 nucleotides match TRBD2. The ends lost 6 bases at V and 1 base at J; junction bases unmatched: 5. The CDR3 is 17 amino acids. Germline lookup yields CDR1 SNHLY and CDR2 FYNNEI.

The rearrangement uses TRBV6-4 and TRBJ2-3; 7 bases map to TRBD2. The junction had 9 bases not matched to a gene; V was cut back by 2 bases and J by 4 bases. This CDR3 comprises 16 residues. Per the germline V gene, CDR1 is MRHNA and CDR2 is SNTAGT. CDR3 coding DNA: TGTGCCAGCAGTGACGACTCGGGAGGAAGGGCAGATACGCAGTATTTT. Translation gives CASSDDSGGRADTQYF.

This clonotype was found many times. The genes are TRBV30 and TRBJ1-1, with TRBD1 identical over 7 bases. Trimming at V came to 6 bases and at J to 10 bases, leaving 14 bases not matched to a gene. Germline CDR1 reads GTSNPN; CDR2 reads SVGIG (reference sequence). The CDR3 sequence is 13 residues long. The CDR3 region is CACSQSGGRGAFF. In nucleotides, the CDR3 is TGTGCCTGCTCTCAATCAGGGGGACGTGGAGCTTTCTTT.

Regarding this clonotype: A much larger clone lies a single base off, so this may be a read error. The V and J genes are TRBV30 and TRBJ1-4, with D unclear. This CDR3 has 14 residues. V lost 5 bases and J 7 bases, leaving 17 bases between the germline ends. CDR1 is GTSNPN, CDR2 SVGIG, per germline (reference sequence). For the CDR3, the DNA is TGTGCCTGGGGGTCCCCGGGCGGAAGTGAAAAACTGTTTTTT. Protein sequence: CAWGSPGGSEKLFF.

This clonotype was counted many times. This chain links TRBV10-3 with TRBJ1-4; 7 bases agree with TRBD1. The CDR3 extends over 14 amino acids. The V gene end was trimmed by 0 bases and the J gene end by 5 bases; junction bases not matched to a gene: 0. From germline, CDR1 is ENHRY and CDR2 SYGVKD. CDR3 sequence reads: CAISESRGNEKLFF. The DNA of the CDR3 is TGTGCCATCAGTGAGTCCAGGGGGAATGAAAAACTGTTTTTT.

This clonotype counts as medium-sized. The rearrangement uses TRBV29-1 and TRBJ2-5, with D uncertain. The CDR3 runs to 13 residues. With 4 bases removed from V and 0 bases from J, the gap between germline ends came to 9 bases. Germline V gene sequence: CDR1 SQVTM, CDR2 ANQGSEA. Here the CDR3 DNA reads TGCAGCGTTGTTTTCACGTACCAAGAGACCCAGTACTTC. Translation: CSVVFTYQETQYF. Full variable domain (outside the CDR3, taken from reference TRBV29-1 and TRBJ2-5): SAVISQKPSRDICQRGTSLTIQCQVDSQVTMMFWYRQQPGQSLTLIATANQGSEATYESGFVIDKFPISRPNLTFSTLTVSNMSPEDSSIYLCSVVFTYQETQYFGPGTRLLVL.

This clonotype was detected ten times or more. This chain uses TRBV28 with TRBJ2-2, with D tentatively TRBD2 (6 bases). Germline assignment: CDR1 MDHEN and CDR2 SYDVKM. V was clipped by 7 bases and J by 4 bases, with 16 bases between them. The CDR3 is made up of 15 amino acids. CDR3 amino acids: CASKRGQGLTGELFF. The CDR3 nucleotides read TGTGCCAGCAAAAGGGGCCAGGGACTCACCGGGGAGCTGTTTTTT.